This TCR beta chain was captured by sequencing in a study of cytomegalovirus exposure and HLA in healthy donors. The study, taken as a whole, reports: A later examination showed that TCR association rates differed by HLA locus, with DRB1 most and HLA-C fewest.

On this clone: The antigen is unknown.

V lost 3 bases to trimming and J lost 5 bases; unmatched junction nucleotides: 17. This CDR3 has 20 residues. Germline V gives CDR1 SGDLS, CDR2 YYNGEE. The PCR used 60 Vbeta and 13 Jbeta primers. The data were produced by immunoSEQ multiplex PCR, yet TCRdb's version contains in-frame clones alone and is incomplete. Of around 130,000 clones listed, over 60% were seen once; the top ten hold about 2.6%. This clonotype was obtained from a human donor in good health. The V gene is TRBV9, the J gene TRBJ2-1; 13 nucleotides align to TRBD2. Specimen: PBMCs. Here the CDR3 DNA reads TGTGCCAGCAGCGCCCCGGGTCGGGTGGGACTAGCGGGATTAAACAATGAGCAGTTCTTC. Protein: CASSAPGRVGLAGLNNEQFF.